This T cell receptor (beta chain) was recovered during a study of T-cell memory formation after mild COVID-19. On the study more broadly: The study found TCR clusters largely donor specific.

The study, taken as a whole, reports: Later expanders leaned CD4+, whereas clones that contracted between day 15 and 85 were balanced CD4/CD8.

Remarks on this clonotype: What it recognizes is unknown.

A single record per CDR3 protein comes from TCRdb applying MiXCR to the 5' RACE reads. The sample has approximately 350,000 distinct CDR3 sequences; 13% to 15% are singletons. The CDR3 runs 16 residues. Trimming cost V 5 bases and J 0 bases, with 17 bases left between them. Germline loops: CDR1 MDHEN, CDR2 SYDVKM. Sequenced sample: PBMCs or a T cell subset sorted from them (not recorded which). The source is a young man who had mild COVID-19 (a few samples of this study predate the infection). Cell type and time point are not known. The V gene is TRBV28, the J gene TRBJ2-7, with no clear D. The CDR3: CASSPLGSQSSYEQYV. CDR3 nucleotides: TGTGCCAGCAGTCCTTTAGGGTCCCAGAGCTCCTACGAGCAGTACGTC.